The clone carrying this T cell receptor beta chain was seen a few times. Its antigen is still unknown. Described time point: pre-sensitization, week 0. Treatment specified: therapeutic diphenylcyclopropenone sensitization with weekly scalp DPC. Alopecia patients between 18 and 70 years old and suitable for DPC were used as donors. Sequencing started from total RNA isolated from unfractionated whole blood. This entry comes from a study of human T cells and chemical hapten exposure. Study context: Affected patients, primarily female, had alopecia areata, totalis or universalis.

General study findings and limits: Every donor had alopecia, and their immune response may therefore differ from healthy people's.

One entry per CDR3 protein results from TCRdb running MiXCR on the RACE reads. The sample shows about 68,000 distinct CDR3 sequences, approximately 11% of them seen only once. This receptor was obtained from a woman between 45 and 65 years old with alopecia areata. Some clones in this sample may be carry-over from other donors' samples. The sample here was whole blood, taken in connection with sensitization to the hapten diphenylcyclopropenone (DPC).

CDR3 protein: CASSRVSGRAANEQFF. In DNA, the CDR3 is TGTGCCAGCAGCCGCGTAAGCGGGAGGGCGGCCAATGAGCAGTTCTTC. The chain recombines TRBV7-2 with TRBJ2-1, with TRBD2 matching 10 bases. The CDR3 runs to 16 residues. J lost 6 bases, V lost 5 bases, and 10 bases had no gene match. Per the germline V gene, CDR1 is SGHTA and CDR2 is FQGNSA.